This TCR beta chain comes out of a study of cytomegalovirus exposure and HLA in healthy donors (dated by TCRdb to the late 2010s). Regarding the research as a whole: According to an earlier analysis of a few hundred of the donors, roughly 180 million T cells yielded 95 million to 140 million unique TCR beta sequences and 250 to 350 Gb of sequence data. Roughly 300 gigabases of sequencing data and about 92 million unique TCR sequences made up an early release that covered 500 to 700 HLA-typed donors. Across around 400 genotyped donors of the cohort, an average of 235,054 unique TCR beta nucleotide sequences per donor were sequenced, and approximately 17% of those sequences were non-productive. Rather than drawing on any new phenotypic data, the later analysis identified candidate immune exposures from TCR beta sequences and the way those sequences occurred across donors. An earlier analysis of several hundred of the donors applied high-throughput TCR beta sequencing to assess whether each TCR beta V gene segment acted as functional or pseudogenic. To study patterns of TCR occurrence, a later analysis re-analyzed previously published TCR beta repertoires from 650 to 750 donors and added high-resolution HLA genotyping. All discovery cohort repertoires had been generated on a single sequencing platform. Donor age, sex, ethnicity and CMV serostatus were collected together with the repertoire data. Of the 300 to 500 genotyped donors, 75% to 85% were placed in the genetic ancestry cluster associated with self-reported Caucasian donors. Because of strong linkage in the cohort, roughly five DR-DQ haplotypes were treated as single units for association and clustering. The study was designed to test whether signatures of past pathogen exposure could be identified by cataloging public T cell receptors. HLA typing covered class I and class II loci at four-digit resolution. Typing coverage varied by locus: about 620-630 donors for A, B, C, DRB1 and DQB1; approximately 560 for DQA1; over 600 for DPA1; 450 to 480 for DPB1. A later genetic analysis took genome-wide SNP genotypes for about 55% of the 666 donors and used that subset as a discovery cohort. The study profiled the T cell repertoires of about 640 subjects by immunosequencing and related them to cytomegalovirus serostatus. A separate validation cohort of roughly 130 different subjects was used in addition to the approximately 670-subject first cohort. High-throughput TCR immunosequencing, statistical association of individual TCRs with disease status, and machine learning were combined to predict cytomegalovirus infection status. The investigation overall reported the following: A cluster of highly shared sequence variants was judged likely to represent a technical artifact of the sequencing pipeline. Because some donors lacked HLA typing at each locus, the association tests relied only on the typed subset. When HLA alleles, especially DR and DQ, strongly co-occurred, attributing TCR associations to individual alleles was difficult. The study gave a list of some 150 TCR beta chains associated with cytomegalovirus. Because counts were too low, 15 to 20 rarely observed V segments, including chromosome 9 orphons, were excluded from the earlier analysis of some 590 of the donors. A few of the identified cytomegalovirus-associated TCR beta chains were confirmed in vitro to be specific for cytomegalovirus antigens. Across donors, most TCR sequences were observed very rarely, whereas some public TCRs were present in many individuals. According to a later analysis, parvovirus B19, influenza, CMV and Epstein-Barr virus appeared linked to several top co-occurrence clusters. V-gene and J-gene trimming of TCR beta chains was associated with a missense DCLRE1C variant in a later genetic analysis, and the association was replicated in an independent cohort. Compared with equally common non-associated chains, HLA-associated TCR beta chains in a later analysis were more clonally expanded and had lower generation probabilities. Correlated functional status among segregating V segments might reflect linkage disequilibrium, but an unknown experimental factor could not be ruled out. The cohort was sequenced for TCR beta chains only, and without alpha or paired-chain data the features that could be detected were limited. The classifier was reported to diagnose cytomegalovirus status with high specificity and sensitivity in both the original and validation cohorts. A further reported finding was that TCR beta sequences accurately predicted the HLA-A and HLA-B alleles for most subjects in the first cohort. Some IMGT-functional V segments, including TRBV6-2 and TRBV6-3, could not be told apart with the 87-base-pair reads, so those segments were excluded. A later analysis found that most CMV-associated TCR beta chains appeared HLA-restricted, with HLA associations seemingly driven largely by CMV exposure. According to the authors, the approach could potentially be generalized to other disease states and immunological phenotypes. Specific HLA alleles were associated with over 15,000 TCR beta sequences at a false discovery rate of 0.05 in a later analysis. In an earlier analysis of roughly 560 of the donors, most TCR beta V segments were observed in productive rearrangements about 87% or about 30% of the time, broadly matching IMGT annotations. In a later analysis, the rate of TCR association differed among HLA loci, with DRB1 alleles having the most associated TCRs and HLA-C alleles having the fewest. Compared with the roughly 700-donor mean, donors in an Asian-associated ancestry cluster had fewer N-insertions in productive TCRs, according to a later genetic analysis. Sequencing depth was assumed to be roughly uniform across donors in the presence/absence analyses, though that assumption may not hold. The only immune exposure information available for the cohort was CMV serostatus.

The library was obtained by the immunoSEQ multiplex PCR assay. For the multiplex PCR, a mixture combining 60 forward primers for TCR Vbeta segments and 13 reverse primers for TCR Jbeta segments was used. Amplification of the CDR3 region of rearranged TCR beta genes was performed with a multiplex PCR assay on genomic DNA. On the Illumina HiSeq System, the amplified TCR beta libraries were sequenced as 87-base-pair reads. On the authors' methods: In a later analysis, roughly 80 million unique TCR beta chains were counted across the 690 or so repertoires, and roughly 10 million of these chains were shared by at least two donors. To remove PCR and sequencing errors, raw reads were error-corrected and collapsed into unique sequences using a nearest-neighbor algorithm that merged closely related sequences. Alignment of CDR3 sequences to IMGT reference sequences was used to assign V, D and J gene segments. Each retained sequence needed at least a six-nucleotide match to both a V gene segment and a J gene segment. A rearrangement counted as productive if the CDR3 had no stop codons and remained in frame with V and J, and every other rearrangement counted as non-productive. Following IMGT convention, CDR3 was defined as the stretch from the second conserved V-encoded cysteine to the conserved J-encoded phenylalanine. The earlier analysis of 587 of the donors excluded sequences that lacked an unambiguous match to a single V gene segment. In an earlier analysis of 450 to 750 of the donors, a V segment was called functional when productive rearrangements were above 56.7%, and segregating when the standard deviation between donors exceeded 5%. A statistical classification framework was built for diagnosing cytomegalovirus status from the catalog of TCR beta chain sequences. V and J gene assignment, in a later analysis, came from comparing TCR nucleotide sequences with IMGT/GENE-DB human TR gene sequences. The TCRdist pipeline was used in a later analysis to assign CDR3 sequences and most-parsimonious VDJ recombination scenarios. A later analysis defined each TCR beta chain by its CDR3 amino acid sequence plus V-gene family, and excluded reads lacking a unique V-gene family. In a later analysis, some 600 highly shared, low-generation-probability nucleotide sequences were removed to address suspected cross-contamination and a sequencing artifact. A later analysis calculated a clonal expansion index for each public chain from normalized within-repertoire ranks of inferred template counts. A later analysis computed generation probabilities with a VDJ recombination model fitted to out-of-frame rearrangements, and checked the results against IGoR. Hypergeometric tests were used in a later analysis to score TCR-TCR, TCR-HLA and TCR-CMV co-occurrence, with a repertoire-size bias correction applied to the TCR pairs. False discovery rates were estimated in a later analysis by permuting HLA or CMV assignments 20 times. A later analysis grouped co-occurring TCRs with DBSCAN, adding TCRdist sequence similarity when clustering within HLA-allele-positive subsets. Repertoires with fewer than 30,000 or more than 120,000 public chains were left out of co-occurrence clustering, as were about 5 repertoires with anomalous nucleotide sharing. TCRdb took over this immuneACCESS table, retaining in-frame rearrangements with V and J assigned. Such tables are incomplete; in checked studies, under half of the missing clones stem from an unresolved V gene, and the remainder is unexplained. The V and J calls and the clone size are those of that table, but D and trimming were determined from the DNA. Counted in this sample were around 130,000 clones; 74% of them appeared once. About 6% of the sample is held by the ten biggest clonotypes.

There are 16 amino acids in the CDR3, from cysteine to phenylalanine inclusive. The read is trimmed to its CDR3 DNA, 48 bases read in frame from base 1. The germline V gene provides CDR1 KGHSH and CDR2 LQKENI. The V end gives up 3 bases and the J end 1 base, leaving 1 base in the junction not matched to a gene. The cohort comprised around 700 healthy bone marrow donors. Cohort members were all nominally healthy when sampled, although unrecorded immune exposures were likely present. The donor was CMV seropositive and was included in the group of 250 to 300 seropositive cohort members. A peripheral blood sample was provided by each donor, and peripheral blood mononuclear cells were used for TCR beta sequencing. The Qiagen DNeasy Blood Extraction Kit was used to extract genomic DNA from the blood cell samples. A word on this clone: Its antigen has not been determined. Within one base of it there is no much larger clone, and no base qualities were kept.

This clonotype originated in a woman in her forties or fifties in good health and CMV-seropositive. In this chain, TRBV18 is recombined with TRBJ2-3, and TRBD2 aligns with 13 junction nucleotides. The material sequenced was PBMCs. The nucleotides read TGTGCCAGCTCACCCACTAGCGGGGGGGGCACAGATACGCAGTATTTT. This sequence encodes CASSPTSGGGTDTQYF.